The TCR beta chain under discussion was sequenced for a study of T cell responses to AZD1222 COVID-19 vaccine. CDR1 SEHNR and CDR2 FQNEAQ come from the germline V gene (reference sequence). V lost 6 bases and J lost 4; bases outside the gene matches: 7. This CDR3 contains 14 residues. With respect to this clone: Antigen unknown.

Study conclusions and caveats: Spike-specific TCR breadth rose after two AZD1222 doses, and depth rose as well.

The assay was immunoSEQ multiplex PCR, and TCRdb's table has in-frame clones only and misses some. The sample shows some 150,000 clones, 94% of them seen only once. The V call is TRBV7-9, the J call TRBJ2-3; 7 nucleotides line up with TRBD1. This specimen was peripheral blood, taken on day 0 of AZD1222 vaccination. The clonotype originates from an adult in good health. CDR3 sequence reads: CASRRTGGADTQYF. CDR3 in DNA: TGTGCCAGCAGACGGACAGGTGGGGCAGATACGCAGTATTTT.